The 20 T cell receptor beta chains given below trace back to one sample, sequenced in a study of graft-versus-host responses after intestinal transplantation. This table comes from immunoSEQ multiplex PCR, and its TCRdb copy is limited to in-frame clones, with some not included. The table shows approximately 97,000 clones, with 90% to 95% occurring only once. These TCRs' antigens remain unknown. Material: unstimulated CD4+ T cells sorted from spleen or lymph node cells, obtained before transplant. Receptors were obtained from a human donor who was the organ donor for an intestinal transplant.

This chain joins TRBV4-1 and TRBJ2-7; D perhaps matches TRBD1 (6 bases). The germline V and J ends were trimmed by 0 bases and 9 bases, with 9 bases remaining between them. Germline V gene sequence: CDR1 MGHRA, CDR2 YSYEKL. This CDR3 has 12 amino acids. The CDR3 sequence is CASSQDAGAQYF. The CDR3 region has the DNA TGCGCCAGCAGCCAAGATGCAGGGGCGCAGTACTTC.

This sequence joins TRBV19 and TRBJ1-5, with D perhaps matching TRBD1 (5 bases). V gave up 5 bases and J gave up 1 base, with 12 bases separating them. The CDR3 covers 15 residues. Germline assignment: CDR1 LNHDA and CDR2 SQIVND (reference sequence). CDR3 sequence (DNA): TGTGCCAGTAGTTTAGCAGGGAGGAGCAATCAGCCCCAGCATTTT. This sequence encodes CASSLAGRSNQPQHF. Supplemented by reference TRBV19 and TRBJ1-5, the full variable domain reads DGGITQSPKYLFRKEGQNVTLSCEQNLNHDAMYWYRQDPGQGLRLIYYSQIVNDFQKGDIAEGYSVSREKKESFPLTVTSAQKNPTAFYLCASSLAGRSNQPQHFGDGTRLSIL.

This clone was seen a handful of times. CDR3 region: CASRQGQGSANYGYTF. The CDR3 nucleotides read TGTGCCAGTAGACAAGGACAGGGTTCCGCTAACTATGGCTACACCTTC. V is TRBV19 and J is TRBJ1-2; the match to TRBD1 covers 8 bases. The CDR3 extends over 16 amino acids. Germline assignment: CDR1 LNHDA and CDR2 SQIVND (reference sequence). V shed 6 bases, J shed 0 bases, and the junction held 9 bases outside the gene matches. Filled out from reference TRBV19 and TRBJ1-2, the complete variable domain reads DGGITQSPKYLFRKEGQNVTLSCEQNLNHDAMYWYRQDPGQGLRLIYYSQIVNDFQKGDIAEGYSVSREKKESFPLTVTSAQKNPTAFYLCASRQGQGSANYGYTFGSGTRLTVV.

The rearrangement uses TRBV11-1 and TRBJ1-2; possible D gene TRBD1, 6 bases. The germline CDR1 and CDR2 sequences are SGHAT and FQDESV (reference sequence). Trimming took 0 bases from V and 3 from J, leaving 14 bases between them. The CDR3 sequence is 16 residues long. The chain's CDR3 is CASSLAQSAGDYGYTF. The CDR3 DNA sequence: TGTGCCAGCAGCTTAGCGCAGTCGGCAGGGGACTATGGCTACACCTTC.

This chain uses TRBV7-2 with TRBJ1-2; 9 positions agree with TRBD1. CDR3 length: 13 residues. Germline V CDR1 and CDR2: SGHTA, FQGNSA. The V segment lost 3 bases and the J segment 6 bases; nucleotides outside the gene matches: 2. CDR3 DNA sequence: TGTGCCAGCAGCTTTACAGGGGGCAATGGCTACACCTTC. Protein: CASSFTGGNGYTF.

The chain joins TRBV5-6 to TRBJ2-5, with 9 bases lining up with TRBD1. Judging by the DNA end, TRBJ2-7 fits better; the J call may be wrong. This CDR3 comprises 12 residues. Germline values: CDR1 SGHDT, CDR2 YYEEEE. Here the CDR3 DNA reads TGTGCCACCGGACAGGGGAGCTACGAGCAGTACTTC. It codes for CATGQGSYEQYF.

The chain carries TRBV19 and TRBJ1-4, with D maybe TRBD1 (5 bases). The germline V and J ends were trimmed by 5 bases and 7 bases, with 17 bases remaining between them. The CDR3 runs to 15 residues. Germline-derived CDR1 and CDR2 are LNHDA and SQIVND (reference sequence). The CDR3 sequence is CASSLLGRGGEKLFF. The CDR3 bases are TGTGCCAGTAGTCTGCTGGGAAGGGGCGGTGAAAAACTGTTTTTT.

This sequence joins TRBV4-1 and TRBJ2-7; 8 nucleotides agree with TRBD2. Germline values: CDR1 MGHRA, CDR2 YSYEKL. This CDR3 is 16 amino acids long. The ends lost 2 bases at V and 2 bases at J; junction bases unmatched: 8. CDR3: CASSQSQRGFTYEQYF. The DNA for the CDR3 is TGCGCCAGCAGCCAATCGCAGCGGGGGTTTACCTACGAGCAGTACTTC.

V gene TRBV6-1 combines with J gene TRBJ2-5, with TRBD1 matching over 7 bases. Germline values: CDR1 MNHNS, CDR2 SASEGT. This CDR3 comprises 14 residues. The junction had 7 bases not matched to a gene; V was cut back by 5 bases and J by 4 bases. The CDR3 sequence is CASSYNRGPETQYF. CDR3 DNA: TGTGCCAGCAGTTATAACAGGGGCCCAGAGACCCAGTACTTC.

This sequence joins TRBV30 and TRBJ2-7; D possibly corresponds to TRBD2 (6 bases). The V gene's germline CDR1 is GTSNPN and CDR2 SVGIG (reference sequence). There are 14 residues in the CDR3. V lost 4 bases, J lost 0 bases, and 13 bases lay in between. CDR3 sequence (DNA): TGTGCCTGGACCAGAGGGCGGGGCTCCTACGAGCAGTACTTC. It specifies CAWTRGRGSYEQYF.

The chain has TRBV28 and TRBJ1-5; D gene ambiguous. Trimming took 2 bases from V and 5 from J, leaving 7 bases between them. Germline values: CDR1 MDHEN, CDR2 SYDVKM. The CDR3 is made up of 13 amino acids. The CDR3 region is CASSLGGHQPQHF. The CDR3 DNA is TGTGCCAGCAGTTTAGGCGGCCATCAGCCCCAGCATTTT. The whole variable domain, filled in from reference TRBV28 and TRBJ1-5, reads DVKVTQSSRYLVKRTGEKVFLECVQDMDHENMFWYRQDPGLGLRLIYFSYDVKMKEKGDIPEGYSVSREKKERFSLILESASTNQTSMYLCASSLGGHQPQHFGDGTRLSIL.

The chain is built from TRBV27 and TRBJ2-2, with 12 bases aligning to TRBD2. The CDR3 has 15 amino acids. Germline trimming cut 5 bases from V and 5 bases from J; bases unmatched to any gene: 3. CDR1 and CDR2 from the germline V gene are MNHEY and SMNVEV (reference sequence). The CDR3 DNA sequence: TGTGCCAGCAGTGTTACTAGCGGGGGGACCGGGGAGCTGTTTTTT. Its translation is CASSVTSGGTGELFF.

The J gene is TRBJ1-1, the V gene TRBV6-6; D gene unclear. Germline CDR1 MNHNY, CDR2 SVGAGI (reference sequence). Trimming pared 2 bases from V and 4 bases from J, leaving 8 bases between. CDR3 length: 13 amino acids. The CDR3 DNA is TGTGCCAGCAGTTACCCCCCCTCCACTGAAGCTTTCTTT. Residues: CASSYPPSTEAFF.

The genes are TRBV6-1 and TRBJ1-6; 8 bases line up with TRBD1. This CDR3 comprises 12 residues. V dropped 6 bases and J dropped 9; count of bases not matched to a gene: 1. Looked up from germline, CDR1 is MNHNS and CDR2 is SASEGT. In DNA, the CDR3 is TGTGCCAGCAGCACAGGGGGTTCACCCCTCCACTTT. Amino acid sequence: CASSTGGSPLHF.

The J gene is TRBJ1-6, the V gene TRBV7-2; perhaps TRBD1 as D (5 bases). V was cut by 5 bases and J by 10 bases, with 18 bases left in between. The CDR3 loop spans 15 amino acids. The germline V gene has CDR1 SGHTA and CDR2 FQGNSA. The CDR3, as DNA: TGTGCCAGCAGCCCTCGGGGCGGGGGTAGGTCACCCCTCCACTTT. Its translation is CASSPRGGGRSPLHF.

V and J are TRBV7-8 and TRBJ2-1; 11 positions match TRBD2. Germline V CDR1 and CDR2: SGHVS, FQNEAQ. The CDR3 is made up of 15 amino acids. The J segment lost 6 bases and the V segment lost 6 bases, leaving 7 bases of the junction unmatched. CDR3 coding DNA: TGTGCCAGCAGTTCTCCGACTAGCGGGGCCAATGAGCAGTTCTTC. As protein: CASSSPTSGANEQFF.

This clone was found a few times. The chain has TRBV21-1 and TRBJ1-2; TRBD1 reflects the table's D call only, with no check against the DNA. TRBV21-1 is given as a pseudogene. The CDR3 contains 21 residues. This CDR3 reads CASSKTGCLYFRQSMGEGYTF. CDR3 sequence (DNA): TGTGCCAGCAGCAAAACAGGGTGCCTCTACTTCAGGCAGTCTATGGGAGAGGGCTACACCTTC.

Only a few counts were recorded for this clone. This chain uses TRBV6-4 with TRBJ2-5, with D tentatively TRBD2 (5 bases). There are 13 residues in the CDR3. Germline assignment: CDR1 MRHNA and CDR2 SNTAGT. The V end was cut by 6 bases, the J end by 5 bases, with 13 bases between. As DNA, the CDR3 is TGTGCCAGCAGCGCCGTCCCGGGGGAGACCCAGTACTTC. It codes for CASSAVPGETQYF.

V gene TRBV2 combines with J gene TRBJ2-7, with D perhaps matching TRBD2 (6 bases). Germline V CDR1 and CDR2: SNHLY, FYNNEI. The CDR3 is made up of 14 amino acids. Trimming took off 1 base at V and 4 bases at J, with 11 bases between the two ends. The CDR3 region is CASSEGWRAYEQYF. In nucleotides, the CDR3 is TGTGCCAGCAGTGAAGGGTGGAGGGCTTACGAGCAGTACTTC.

The gene calls are TRBV5-4 and TRBJ2-3; D is unclear. V lost 0 bases to trimming and J lost 0 bases, with 8 bases between them. Germline V gene sequence: CDR1 SGHNT, CDR2 YYREEE (reference sequence). This CDR3 is 15 amino acids long. DNA of the CDR3: TGTGCCAGCAGCTTGGTCGGTCGTAGCACAGATACGCAGTATTTT. The encoded protein is CASSLVGRSTDTQYF.